The 21 T cell receptor beta chains listed next were all sequenced from one sample in a study of T-cell memory formation after mild COVID-19. TCRdb itself ran the 5' RACE reads through MiXCR, one entry per CDR3 protein. The sample contains over 400,000 distinct CDR3 sequences, 20% to 30% of which appear only once. The specimen was PBMCs or a T cell subset sorted from them (not recorded which). The receptors originated from an adult woman who had mild COVID-19 (a few samples of this study predate the infection). Cell type and time point are not known.

This clonotype was counted only a few times. The chain employs TRBV27 and TRBJ2-5; 12 bases line up with TRBD2. J gave up 4 bases and V 4 bases, and 10 bases lay outside the gene matches. Germline CDR1 reads MNHEY; CDR2 reads SMNVEV (reference sequence). This CDR3 comprises 17 residues. The DNA of the CDR3 is TGTGCCAGCAGTTCTAGCGGGAGGGCCTACTGGCGAGAGACCCAGTACTTC. Translating gives CASSSSGRAYWRETQYF.

Comments on this clonotype: Its ends do not fully match the called genes, so a read error is possible. CDR3 protein: CASSLDPGRLNEQFF. The CDR3 region has the DNA TGTGCTAGCAGCTTAGATCCGGGACGTCTCAATGAGCAGTTCTTC. The gene calls are TRBV7-7 and TRBJ2-1; the D call may be TRBD1 or TRBD2 (5 bases each). The CDR3 is 15 amino acids. Germline loops: CDR1 SSHAT, CDR2 FNYEAQ (reference sequence).

The table lists this clonotype with a few counts. The chain carries TRBV20-1 and TRBJ2-1; D gene ambiguous. Germline V CDR1 and CDR2: DFQATT, SNEGSKA (reference sequence). Trimming pared 1 base from V and 9 bases from J, leaving 16 bases between. The CDR3 totals 14 residues. This chain's CDR3 is CSARVSPSNGEQFF. DNA for the CDR3: TGCAGTGCTAGAGTTAGCCCCTCAAACGGTGAGCAGTTCTTC.

The V gene is TRBV12-3 or TRBV12-4, the J gene TRBJ1-6; D gene unclear. V was clipped by 3 bases and J by 6 bases, with 6 bases between them. This CDR3 spans 13 amino acids. This CDR3 reads CASSFQSNSPLHF. The CDR3 DNA is TGTGCCAGCAGTTTCCAGTCTAATTCACCCCTCCACTTT.

This clonotype was seen a handful of times. The chain employs TRBV6-5 and TRBJ2-1; the match to TRBD2 covers 13 bases. CDR1 is MNHEY, CDR2 SVGAGI, per germline. CDR3 size: 15 residues. V lost 6 bases, J lost 6 bases, and 5 bases stayed unmatched. Here the CDR3 DNA reads TGTGCCAGCAGCGAAACTAGCGGGAGGGCCAATGAGCAGTTCTTC. The encoded protein is CASSETSGRANEQFF.

This rearrangement joins TRBV24-1 to TRBJ2-3; 8 bases are shared with TRBD2. Germline CDR1 reads KGHDR; CDR2 reads SFDVKD. This CDR3 is built from 20 residues. With V trimmed by 1 base and J by 4 bases, 18 bases remained unmatched. CDR3 nucleotides: TGTGCCACCAGTGATTTAGGAGGGCGGGTAGCGGGGACCCGGGCAGATACGCAGTATTTT. Its protein product is CATSDLGGRVAGTRADTQYF.

This clonotype came up a few times. The chain joins TRBV7-2 to TRBJ2-3; the D call may be TRBD1 or TRBD2 (6 bases each). The CDR3 runs to 15 residues. In germline, CDR1 is SGHTA, CDR2 FQGNSA. Trimming stripped 1 base from V and 1 base from J, with 9 bases between. CDR3 in DNA: TGTGCCAGCAGCTTAGGCGGGACACGCACAGATACGCAGTATTTT. It codes for CASSLGGTRTDTQYF.

The V gene is TRBV29-1, the J gene TRBJ1-2; 8 bases are a match to TRBD1. CDR1 is SQVTM and CDR2 is ANQGSEA in the germline V gene. Germline trimming cut 7 bases from V and 7 bases from J; bases unmatched to any gene: 8. The CDR3 is made up of 12 amino acids. The CDR3 DNA reads as TGCAGCGCCCCGGGACAGGACTTTGGCTACACCTTC. It codes for CSAPGQDFGYTF.

The CDR3 DNA sequence: TGTGCCAGCAGTTACTCGAACCTAGTCGGTGGTGAGCAGTTCTTC. Translating gives CASSYSNLVGGEQFF. The V call is TRBV6-5, the J call TRBJ2-1, with unresolved D. The CDR3 runs 15 residues. Trimming took off 0 bases at V and 9 bases at J, with 15 bases between the two ends. CDR1 MNHEY and CDR2 SVGAGI come from the germline V gene.

This clonotype was seen ten or more times. The J gene is TRBJ1-2, the V gene TRBV20-1; 9 bases match TRBD1. V lost 3 bases to trimming and J lost 6 bases; unmatched junction nucleotides: 8. This CDR3 contains 14 residues. Germline V gene lookup returns CDR1 DFQATT and CDR2 SNEGSKA (reference sequence). CDR3 sequence reads: CSASKDRGPDGYTF. CDR3 DNA sequence: TGCAGTGCTAGCAAGGACAGGGGCCCGGATGGCTACACCTTC.

The rearrangement links TRBV7-9 to TRBJ2-5, with D uncertain. Germline values: CDR1 SEHNR, CDR2 FQNEAQ (reference sequence). Trimming took 6 bases from V and 5 from J, leaving 13 bases between them. CDR3 length: 13 residues. CDR3 sequence: CASSRAPPETQYF. The CDR3 nucleotides are TGTGCCAGCAGTCGAGCCCCGCCTGAGACCCAGTACTTC.

This clonotype was detected only a few times. The J gene is TRBJ2-1, the V gene TRBV5-1; a weak D match, TRBD2 (5 bases). V lost 4 bases to trimming and J lost 8 bases, with 13 bases between them. This CDR3 contains 13 residues. In germline, CDR1 is SGHRS, CDR2 YFSETQ. In nucleotides, the CDR3 is TGCGCCAGCAGCGGGATCCCAGCGGATGAGCAGTTCTTC. Translated, it gives CASSGIPADEQFF.

In this sample, this clonotype turned up a few times. V is TRBV5-1 and J is TRBJ2-1; 12 bases match TRBD2. Germline V gene lookup returns CDR1 SGHRS and CDR2 YFSETQ. The V segment lost 3 bases and the J segment 4 bases; nucleotides outside the gene matches: 17. CDR3 length: 20 residues. The DNA for the CDR3 is TGCGCCAGCAGCTCCACTCGGACTAGCGGGGTCGGATCTCGGTACAATGAGCAGTTCTTC. It encodes CASSSTRTSGVGSRYNEQFF.

This chain uses TRBV7-9 with TRBJ2-1, with D unclear. The V gene lost 11 bases and the J gene lost 9 bases, with 17 bases spanning the gap. CDR1 SEHNR and CDR2 FQNEAQ come from the germline V gene (reference sequence). This CDR3 is built from 12 residues. The CDR3, as DNA: TGTGCCGCTGCCTGGTCGAACGGTGAGCAGTTCTTC. Its translation is CAAAWSNGEQFF.

The V gene is TRBV5-1, the J gene TRBJ2-1; D is unresolved. The CDR3 is 13 amino acids. Germline V gene lookup returns CDR1 SGHRS and CDR2 YFSETQ. V shed 4 bases and J shed 5 bases, with 10 bases lying between them. Here the CDR3 DNA reads TGCGCCAGCAGCGCGAAGACTGACAATGAGCAGTTCTTC. Translating gives CASSAKTDNEQFF.

A few counts support this clonotype. The V call is TRBV5-6, the J call TRBJ1-5, with TRBD1 as a possible D gene (6 bases). There are 16 residues in the CDR3. Germline lookup yields CDR1 SGHDT and CDR2 YYEEEE. V was clipped by 4 bases and J by 0 bases, with 14 bases between them. DNA for the CDR3: TGTGCCAGCAGCCCCGCAGGGGAATATAGCAATCAGCCCCAGCATTTT. It codes for CASSPAGEYSNQPQHF.

This clonotype was detected once. The chain recombines TRBV30 with TRBJ2-3, with D perhaps being TRBD1 or TRBD2 (5 bases each). The CDR3 has 13 amino acids. Looked up from germline, CDR1 is GTSNPN and CDR2 is SVGIG (reference sequence). V was trimmed by 3 bases and J by 4 bases, leaving 11 bases between them. The chain's CDR3 is CAWSPRGPDTQYF. The CDR3 DNA reads as TGTGCCTGGAGCCCCCGGGGCCCAGATACGCAGTATTTT. The whole variable domain, remainder taken from reference TRBV30 and TRBJ2-3, is SQTIHQWPATLVQPVGSPLSLECTVEGTSNPNLYWYRQAAGRGLQLLFYSVGIGQISSEVPQNLSASRPQDRQFILSSKKLLLSDSGFYLCAWSPRGPDTQYFGPGTRLTVL.

The V gene is TRBV15, the J gene TRBJ2-3; D assignment may be TRBD1 or TRBD2 (5 bases each). The CDR3 extends over 15 amino acids. Trimming shortened V by 1 base and J by 2 bases, and 10 bases separated the two germline ends. CDR1 LNHNV and CDR2 YYDKDF come from the germline V gene (reference sequence). In DNA, the CDR3 is TGTGCCACCAGCAGAGGGGGCGGGCCCACAGATACGCAGTATTTT. Its protein product is CATSRGGGPTDTQYF.

V gene TRBV12-5 combines with J gene TRBJ1-1; no firm D call. Deletions cut 8 bases from V and 4 bases from J, with 14 bases between. The CDR3 covers 13 residues. Looked up from germline, CDR1 is LGHNT and CDR2 is FRNRAP. The CDR3 DNA follows: TGTGCTAGTCGAAGGGAGAGAGTCACTGAAGCTTTCTTT. It encodes CASRRERVTEAFF.

V gene TRBV5-6 combines with J gene TRBJ2-1; D could derive from TRBD1 or TRBD2 (5 bases each). This CDR3 comprises 13 residues. Germline V gene lookup returns CDR1 SGHDT and CDR2 YYEEEE. Trimming left V 4 bases short and J 7 bases short, with 12 bases between. The CDR3 region is CASSRGTRNEQFF. The CDR3, as DNA: TGTGCCAGCAGCCGAGGGACGCGGAATGAGCAGTTCTTC.

This clonotype has only a few counts. The chain recombines TRBV20-1 with TRBJ2-1, with a possible D match to TRBD1 (6 bases). Deletions cut 5 bases from V and 8 bases from J, with 25 bases between. The germline V gene encodes CDR1 DFQATT and CDR2 SNEGSKA (reference sequence). The length of the CDR3 is 16 residues. CDR3 sequence (DNA): TGCAGTGCTTCCCCCCCCGGGACACTGTTGGTGCATGAGCAGTTCTTC. It encodes CSASPPGTLLVHEQFF.